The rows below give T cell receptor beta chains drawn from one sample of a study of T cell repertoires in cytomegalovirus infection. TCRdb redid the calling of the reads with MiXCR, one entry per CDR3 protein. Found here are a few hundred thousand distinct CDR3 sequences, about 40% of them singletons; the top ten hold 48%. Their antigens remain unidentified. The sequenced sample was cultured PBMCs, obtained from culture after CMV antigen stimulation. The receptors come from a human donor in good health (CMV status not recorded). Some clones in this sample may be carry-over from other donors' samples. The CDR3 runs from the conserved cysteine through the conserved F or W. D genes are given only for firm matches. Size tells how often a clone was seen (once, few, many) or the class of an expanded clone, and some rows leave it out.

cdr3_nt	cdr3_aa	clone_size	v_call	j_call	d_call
TGTGCCAGCAGCACAGACGGCCCTGTGAAGACCCAGTACTTC	CASSTDGPVKTQYF	-	TRBV7-2	TRBJ2-5	-
TGTGCCAGCAGCTTAGAGGGATTGACCACAGATACGCAGTATTTT	CASSLEGLTTDTQYF	few	TRBV7-2	TRBJ2-3	-
TGTGCCAGCAGTAGACTAAGTGATACGCAGTATTTT	CASSRLSDTQYF	-	TRBV2	TRBJ2-3	-
TGTGCCAGCAGCCCCTTAGTTCCCAGTAAGGGGGACTATGGCTACACCTTC	CASSPLVPSKGDYGYTF	-	TRBV7-6	TRBJ1-2	-
TGTGCCAGCAGCTATGGAGCTGCCCCAAAGACCCAGTACTTC	CASSYGAAPKTQYF	-	TRBV7-3	TRBJ2-5	-
TGTGCCAGCAGAAACAGCGCCAATGAAAAACTGTTTTTT	CASRNSANEKLFF	-	TRBV6-8	TRBJ1-4	-
TGTGCCAGCAGTTACTCGATGTTACAAGGGGTGAACACTGAAGCTTTCTTT	CASSYSMLQGVNTEAFF	-	TRBV6-6	TRBJ1-1	-
TGTGCCAGCAGCTTATGGCCTGGAGAAACTGAAGCTTTCTTT	CASSLWPGETEAFF	once	TRBV5-4	TRBJ1-1	-
TGTGCCAGCAGCTTAGACCGGGGTTCCCCCTACAATGAGCAGTTCTTC	CASSLDRGSPYNEQFF	few	TRBV7-2	TRBJ2-1	-
TGTGCCAGCAGCTTACGAGACAGGTTTTATGGCTACACCTTC	CASSLRDRFYGYTF	many	TRBV7-8	TRBJ1-2	-
TGTGCCAGTAGTACTCGAAGCGGAGCTAAAATCTACGAGCAGTACTTC	CASSTRSGAKIYEQYF	once	TRBV19	TRBJ2-7	-
TGTGCCAGCACAAACGTCGGGGGCACTGAAGCTTTCTTT	CASTNVGGTEAFF	few	TRBV12-3/TRBV12-4	TRBJ1-1	-
TGTGCCAGTAGTCCGGACAGGAGCCAAGAGACCCAGTACTTC	CASSPDRSQETQYF	once	TRBV19	TRBJ2-5	TRBD1
TGTGCCAGCGGGCACGGGGTTGGCCGAGGGGGGAGATACAATGAGCAGTTCTTC	CASGHGVGRGGRYNEQFF	-	TRBV6-1	TRBJ2-1	-
TGTGCCAGCAGATCTCAACCCCCGAACGTCCCGGGGGTGGCAGATACGCAGTATTTT	CASRSQPPNVPGVADTQYF	-	TRBV5-6	TRBJ2-3	-
TGTGCCAGCAGAATGGGCCTAGCGGGGGCCAATGAGCAGTTCTTC	CASRMGLAGANEQFF	-	TRBV5-4	TRBJ2-1	TRBD2
TGTGCCAGCAGCCCCCTGGCCCTTACAGGGTGGGAGACCCAGTACTTC	CASSPLALTGWETQYF	-	TRBV7-2	TRBJ2-5	-
TGTGCCAGCAGCGAAACCAGGACAGGGCTACAGAGCTCCTACGAGCAGTACTTC	CASSETRTGLQSSYEQYF	-	TRBV11-2	TRBJ2-7	TRBD1
TGTGCCAGCAAGAGGGGCCATGGCTACACCTTC	CASKRGHGYTF	-	TRBV6-5	TRBJ1-2	-
TGTGCCAGCAGCTCCGGGACAGGTTTTGGGTTGAGGCTGTTTTTT	CASSSGTGFGLRLFF	-	TRBV28	TRBJ2-2	TRBD1
TGTGCCAGCAGCCAAGAAAGCAGGCAGTTGGACGAGCAGTACTTC	CASSQESRQLDEQYF	-	TRBV4-2	TRBJ2-7	-
TGTGCCAGCAGCTCCACAGGGGGGAGGTACACCGGGGAGCTGTTTTTT	CASSSTGGRYTGELFF	-	TRBV11-2	TRBJ2-2	TRBD1
TGTGCCAGCAGGGGTTGGGGCGAGCAGTACTTC	CASRGWGEQYF	-	TRBV2	TRBJ2-7	-
TGTGCCAGCAGCCCTCAAGAGCAGTTCTTC	CASSPQEQFF	-	TRBV7-6	TRBJ2-1	-
TGTGCCAGCAGCTTATCAACAGGGATGATCCCAGCTTTCTTT	CASSLSTGMIPAFF	few	TRBV7-2	TRBJ1-1	-
TGTGCCAGCAGTTACTCCATGGACAGGGGGCTTAAAAACATTCAGTACTTC	CASSYSMDRGLKNIQYF	-	TRBV6-6	TRBJ2-4	TRBD1
TGCAGCGTAGCCGACGGATACAATGAGCAGTTCTTC	CSVADGYNEQFF	few	TRBV29-1	TRBJ2-1	-
TGTGCCAGCAGCTTAAATTTCCTTGAAGGGCGGAATGAGCAGTTCTTC	CASSLNFLEGRNEQFF	many	TRBV7-2	TRBJ2-1	-
TGTGCCAGCAGCTTGGGCCCCCAGGATGCGCAGTATTTT	CASSLGPQDAQYF	many	TRBV7-2	TRBJ2-3	-